This T cell receptor (beta chain) appears in the sequencing data of a study of T cell changes during pregnancy in multiple sclerosis. TCRdb keeps only in-frame clones here, not all; method: immunoSEQ multiplex PCR. The sample yields tens of thousands of clones, 94% seen once. The receptor comes from a female donor with multiple sclerosis, enrolled in a pregnancy study. Sequencing was performed on CD4+ T cells from peripheral blood mononuclear cells, taken in the second trimester of pregnancy.

The chain's CDR3 is CSVKLAGVTDTQYF. In nucleotides, the CDR3 is TGCAGCGTAAAACTAGCGGGAGTTACAGATACGCAGTATTTT. The rearrangement joins TRBV29-1 to TRBJ2-3, with TRBD2 identical over 11 bases. Unmatched junction bases numbered 5, after V lost 6 bases and J lost 3 bases. The CDR3 is made up of 14 amino acids. Germline CDR1 reads SQVTM; CDR2 reads ANQGSEA.